The clone carrying this T cell receptor beta chain was recorded a few times. This sample was included in a study of blood T cells in healthy people across ages. The use of a sample-barcoded 5' primer and a J-beta primer mix characterized a second PCR of about 7 to 12 cycles. TCRdb reprocessed the 5' RACE reads with MiXCR, giving one entry per CDR3 protein. This sample has about 830,000 distinct CDR3 sequences, with nearly 60% found just once. The sequencing input was blood. This clonotype was sampled from a man aged 25 to 40 in good health.

In DNA form, the CDR3 reads TGTGCCATCAGTGAGCCCCGGGACAAAGAGACCCAGTACTTC. This codes for CAISEPRDKETQYF. The rearrangement links TRBV10-3 to TRBJ2-5; D may be TRBD1 (6 bases). The ends were cut back, 2 bases at V and 3 bases at J, with 10 bases in the middle. CDR3 length: 14 amino acids. Germline V gene sequence: CDR1 ENHRY, CDR2 SYGVKD.